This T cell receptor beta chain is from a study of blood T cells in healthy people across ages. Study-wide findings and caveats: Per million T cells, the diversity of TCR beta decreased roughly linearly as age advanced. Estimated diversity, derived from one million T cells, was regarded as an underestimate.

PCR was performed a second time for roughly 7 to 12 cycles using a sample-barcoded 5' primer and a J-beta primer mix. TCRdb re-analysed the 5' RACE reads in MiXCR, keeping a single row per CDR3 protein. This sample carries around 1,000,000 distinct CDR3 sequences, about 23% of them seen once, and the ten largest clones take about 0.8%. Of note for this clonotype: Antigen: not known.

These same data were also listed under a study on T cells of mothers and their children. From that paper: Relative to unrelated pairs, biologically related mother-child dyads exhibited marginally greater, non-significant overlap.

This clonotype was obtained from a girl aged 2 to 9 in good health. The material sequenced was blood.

This CDR3 reads CATSDPAELWHF. The CDR3 bases are TGTGCCACCAGTGATCCGGCGGAGCTGTGGCATTTT. The chain recombines TRBV24-1 with TRBJ1-5, with unresolved D. Germline CDR1 and CDR2: KGHDR and SFDVKD. Deletions cut 3 bases from V and 15 bases from J, with 14 bases between. This CDR3 comprises 12 residues.